A single sample is the source of the 23 T cell receptor beta chains below, sequenced in a study of OX40 agonist ivuxolimab in advanced cancers. Clones were sequenced by immunoSEQ multiplex PCR, and TCRdb holds only the in-frame ones, with some missing. The sample carries 20,000 to 25,000 clones, roughly 90% recorded once. The sequenced sample was CD4+ or CD8+ T cells sorted from blood, obtained in a trial of the OX40 agonist ivuxolimab. These TCRs come from an adult with an advanced solid tumor such as melanoma, head and neck, liver or kidney cancer.

V is TRBV7-9 and J is TRBJ1-3; unclear D gene. Germline V gives CDR1 SEHNR, CDR2 FQNEAQ (reference sequence). The ends were cut back, 2 bases at V and 7 bases at J, with 6 bases in the middle. This CDR3 is built from 12 residues. The CDR3 region has the DNA TGTGCCAGCAGCTTAAGAAGGAACACCATATATTTT. Its protein is CASSLRRNTIYF.

The rearrangement joins TRBV28 to TRBJ2-4; 10 nucleotides agree with TRBD1. The J segment lost 2 bases and the V segment lost 6 bases, leaving 7 bases of the junction unmatched. The CDR3 has 16 amino acids. Germline CDR1 MDHEN, CDR2 SYDVKM. Here the CDR3 reads CASSQTGGGPKNIQYF. DNA for the CDR3: TGTGCCAGCAGCCAGACAGGGGGCGGACCCAAAAACATTCAGTACTTC.

The chain carries TRBV9 and TRBJ2-6; D unclear. There are 13 residues in the CDR3. V lost 3 bases to trimming and J lost 0 bases, with 1 base between them. Germline V lookup: CDR1 SGDLS, CDR2 YYNGEE. CDR3: CASSASGANVLTF. Here the CDR3 DNA reads TGTGCCAGCAGCGCCTCTGGGGCCAACGTCCTGACTTTC.

Worth noting for this clone: Compared with germline, one end of the junction differs, possibly owing to a read error. The rearrangement uses TRBV9 and TRBJ1-1, with D perhaps matching TRBD1 (5 bases). This CDR3 is built from 14 residues. CDR1 is SGDLS and CDR2 is YYNGEE in the germline V gene. This chain's CDR3 is CASSGASGNAEAFF. In DNA, the CDR3 is TGTGCCAGCAGCGGCGCGTCAGGGAACGCTGAAGCTTTCTTT.

The sample holds one count of this clone. The chain joins TRBV4-1 to TRBJ1-5; perhaps TRBD1 as D (5 bases). The CDR3 is made up of 17 amino acids. Trimming pared 0 bases from V and 16 bases from J, leaving 28 bases between. Germline values: CDR1 MGHRA, CDR2 YSYEKL. CDR3 loop: CASSQDVPQGRITGQHF. The CDR3 bases are TGCGCCAGCAGCCAAGATGTGCCCCAGGGACGTATCACCGGTCAACATTTT.

The rearrangement joins TRBV4-3 to TRBJ1-2; D is unresolved. Per germline, CDR1 LGHNA and CDR2 YSLEER. CDR3 length: 12 amino acids. The V and J ends lost 1 base and 6 bases respectively, with 6 bases between them. The CDR3 DNA is TGCGCCAGCAGCCAAGGAAGCAATGGCTACACCTTC. Translated, it gives CASSQGSNGYTF.

This chain links TRBV13 with TRBJ2-3; TRBD2 matches at 12 bases. The germline V gene has CDR1 PRHDT and CDR2 FYEKMQ (reference sequence). CDR3 length: 16 amino acids. The V segment lost 4 bases and the J segment 4 bases; nucleotides outside the gene matches: 6. The CDR3: CASSSPSGRGADTQYF. Written as DNA, the CDR3 is TGTGCCAGCAGCTCCCCTAGCGGGAGGGGAGCAGATACGCAGTATTTT.

The J gene is TRBJ2-2, the V gene TRBV15, with D possibly matching TRBD1 (5 bases). This CDR3 has 14 residues. V was shortened by 1 base and J by 6 bases, with 9 bases between the two germline ends. Germline lookup yields CDR1 LNHNV and CDR2 YYDKDF (reference sequence). The CDR3 sequence: CATSRVTVPGELFF. The CDR3 DNA is TGTGCCACCAGCAGAGTGACAGTCCCCGGGGAGCTGTTTTTT.

The V gene is TRBV28, the J gene TRBJ2-3; TRBD2 matches 14 bases. Germline assignment: CDR1 MDHEN and CDR2 SYDVKM. The junction had 10 bases not matched to a gene; V was cut back by 6 bases and J by 2 bases. The CDR3 consists of 18 residues. This CDR3 reads CASSLGTSGRSFTDTQYF. The DNA for the CDR3 is TGTGCCAGCAGCTTAGGGACTAGCGGGAGATCCTTCACAGATACGCAGTATTTT.

The chain joins TRBV30 to TRBJ1-1; D is undetermined. Trimming pared 5 bases from V and 5 bases from J, leaving 15 bases between. Germline assignment: CDR1 GTSNPN and CDR2 SVGIG (reference sequence). This CDR3 is built from 13 residues. In nucleotides, the CDR3 is TGTGCCTGGGTTTCCTCGCCGGGGACTGAAGCTTTCTTT. Protein product: CAWVSSPGTEAFF.

This rearrangement joins TRBV6-5 to TRBJ2-1; weak D call: TRBD2 (5 bases). V gave up 6 bases and J gave up 1 base, with 13 bases separating them. Per the germline V gene, CDR1 is MNHEY and CDR2 is SVGAGI. The CDR3 runs to 15 residues. For the CDR3, the DNA is TGTGCCAGCAGCCTGGACTCCAGTTCCTACAATGAGCAGTTCTTC. Translated: CASSLDSSSYNEQFF.

This chain joins TRBV30 and TRBJ2-7; D might be TRBD2 (5 bases). Trimming cost V 0 bases and J 3 bases, with 15 bases left between them. The CDR3 has 15 residues. From germline, CDR1 is GTSNPN and CDR2 SVGIG (reference sequence). The CDR3 DNA reads TGTGCCTGGAGTGTAAATCGGGAAATTATCTACGAGCAGTACTTC. Amino acid sequence: CAWSVNREIIYEQYF.

This chain links TRBV18 with TRBJ2-1; a weak D match, TRBD1 (5 bases). Germline CDR1 is KGHSH and CDR2 is LQKENI. The germline V and J ends were trimmed by 0 bases and 2 bases, with 11 bases remaining between them. The length of the CDR3 is 16 residues. The CDR3 sequence: CASSPPRSGTYNEQFF. CDR3 nucleotides: TGTGCCAGCTCACCACCGCGGTCAGGGACCTACAATGAGCAGTTCTTC.

This chain connects TRBV7-2 to TRBJ2-7; the D gene is possibly TRBD1 (6 bases). This CDR3 is built from 11 residues. Germline V gene data show CDR1 as SGHTA and CDR2 as FQGNSA. V was clipped by 5 bases and J by 5 bases, with 7 bases between them. The chain's CDR3 is CASSPGDEQYF. CDR3 sequence (DNA): TGTGCCAGCAGCCCAGGGGACGAGCAGTACTTC.

The V call is TRBV6-6, the J call TRBJ2-3, with a tentative D call TRBD2 (7 bases). Trimming took 6 bases from V and 6 from J, leaving 13 bases between them. This CDR3 has 13 residues. Germline values: CDR1 MNHNY, CDR2 SVGAGI (reference sequence). This CDR3 is CASRQGTTDTQYF. In nucleotides, the CDR3 is TGTGCCAGCAGGCAGGGGACTACCGATACGCAGTATTTT.

The chain uses TRBV21-1 and TRBJ2-7; the table's D call, TRBD2, was not checked against the DNA. TRBV21-1 is described as a pseudogene. This CDR3 has 17 residues. The CDR3 sequence is CASSMGRGRSRSYEQYF. CDR3 bases: TGTGCCAGCAGCATGGGGCGGGGGAGGTCCCGATCCTACGAGCAGTACTTC.

The V call is TRBV15, the J call TRBJ1-2; tentative D call: TRBD1 (6 bases). CDR1 and CDR2 (germline): LNHNV, YYDKDF (reference sequence). The CDR3 totals 16 residues. The V end was cut by 0 bases, the J end by 5 bases, with 16 bases between. CDR3 DNA: TGTGCCACCAGCAGAGATCGCGGGGGCGCGATATATGGCTACACCTTC. As protein: CATSRDRGGAIYGYTF. Drawing the rest from reference TRBV15 and TRBJ1-2, the complete variable domain is DAMVIQNPRYQVTQFGKPVTLSCSQTLNHNVMYWYQQKSSQAPKLLFHYYDKDFNNEADTPDNFQSRRPNTSFCFLDIRSPGLGDTAMYLCATSRDRGGAIYGYTFGSGTRLTVV.

This clone was seen only a few times. The V and J genes are TRBV7-8 and TRBJ2-7; D unresolved. CDR1 is SGHVS, CDR2 FQNEAQ, per germline. The CDR3 covers 14 residues. V was shortened by 1 base and J by 2 bases, with 9 bases between the two germline ends. The CDR3: CASSLDYGPYEQYF. Here the CDR3 DNA reads TGTGCCAGCAGCTTAGATTATGGTCCCTACGAGCAGTACTTC.

The sample holds one count of this clone. This chain joins TRBV7-9 and TRBJ2-7; D is ambiguous. CDR3 size: 16 residues. The germline gives CDR1 SEHNR, CDR2 FQNEAQ (reference sequence). V shed 2 bases and J shed 2 bases, with 16 bases lying between them. The CDR3: CASSLLVTSYPYEQYF. CDR3 bases: TGTGCCAGCAGCTTATTAGTCACGAGTTACCCCTACGAGCAGTACTTC.

The V gene is TRBV13, the J gene TRBJ2-1, with 15 bases aligning to TRBD2. With 5 bases clipped from V and 8 bases from J, the junction kept 10 bases outside the gene matches. The CDR3 is made up of 17 amino acids. Germline CDR1 PRHDT, CDR2 FYEKMQ (reference sequence). For the CDR3, the DNA is TGTGCCAGCAGCCCCGGACTAGCGGGAGGGCCGGACTATGAGCAGTTCTTC. Encoded protein: CASSPGLAGGPDYEQFF.

The chain uses TRBV29-1 and TRBJ1-2; D not resolved. The CDR3 totals 13 residues. V lost 2 bases, J lost 0 bases, and 7 bases lay in between. Germline CDR1 reads SQVTM; CDR2 reads ANQGSEA. For the CDR3, the DNA is TGCAGCGTTGAACCGGACCCTAACTATGGCTACACCTTC. It translates to CSVEPDPNYGYTF.

The V gene is TRBV30, the J gene TRBJ2-3, with 9 bases lining up with TRBD2. The CDR3 totals 14 residues. The V segment lost 5 bases and the J segment 2 bases; nucleotides outside the gene matches: 5. Germline CDR1 GTSNPN, CDR2 SVGIG (reference sequence). The DNA of the CDR3 is TGTGCCTGGGCGACTAGCGGTAACACAGATACGCAGTATTTT. It is translated as CAWATSGNTDTQYF.

This clone appeared a single time. The chain employs TRBV14 and TRBJ2-4; D possibly matches TRBD1 or TRBD2 (5 bases each). Germline V CDR1 and CDR2: SGHDN, FVKESK. The CDR3 length is 13 residues. V was clipped by 4 bases and J by 8 bases, with 12 bases between them. The DNA of the CDR3 is TGTGCCAGCAGCCTCCCAGTGGGGGACATTCAGTACTTC. It yields the protein CASSLPVGDIQYF. Filled out from reference TRBV14 and TRBJ2-4, the complete variable domain reads EAGVTQFPSHSVIEKGQTVTLRCDPISGHDNLYWYRRVMGKEIKFLLHFVKESKQDESGMPNNRFLAERTGGTYSTLKVQPAELEDSGVYFCASSLPVGDIQYFGAGTRLSVL.